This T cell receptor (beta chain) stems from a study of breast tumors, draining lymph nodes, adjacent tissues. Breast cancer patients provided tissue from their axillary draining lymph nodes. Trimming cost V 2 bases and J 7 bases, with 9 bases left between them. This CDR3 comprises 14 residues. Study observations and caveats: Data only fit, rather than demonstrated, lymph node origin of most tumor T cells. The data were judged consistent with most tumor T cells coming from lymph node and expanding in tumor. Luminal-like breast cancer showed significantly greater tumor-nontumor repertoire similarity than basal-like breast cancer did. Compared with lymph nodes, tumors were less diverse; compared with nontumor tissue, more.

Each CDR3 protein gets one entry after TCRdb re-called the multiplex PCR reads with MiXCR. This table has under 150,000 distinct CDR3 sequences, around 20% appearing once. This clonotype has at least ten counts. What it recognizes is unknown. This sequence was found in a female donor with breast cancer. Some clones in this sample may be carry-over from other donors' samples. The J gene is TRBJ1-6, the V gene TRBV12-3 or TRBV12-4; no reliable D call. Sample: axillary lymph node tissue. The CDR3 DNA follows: TGTGCCAGCAGTTTATCAATGGGGAATTCACCCCTCCACTTT. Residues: CASSLSMGNSPLHF.